Listed below are T cell receptor beta chains from one sample, sequenced in a study of T cell responses to AZD1222 COVID-19 vaccine. Libraries were prepared by immunoSEQ multiplex PCR; TCRdb keeps only in-frame clonotypes and omits some of them. The sample holds 150,000 to 200,000 clones; approximately 90% are singletons and the top ten take about 6.1%. Sequencing was performed on peripheral blood, taken on day 0 of AZD1222 vaccination. The receptors come from an adult in good health. Both conserved end residues are part of each CDR3. The D gene is left open where the match is weak. Clone size, where shown, is once, few, many, or a class for clones that have expanded.

j_gene	d_gene	abundance	v_gene	CDR3nt	CDR3aa
TRBJ1-4	.	.	TRBV2	TGTGCCAGCATGGGAGATGAGGTGGATGAAAAACTGTTTTTT	CASMGDEVDEKLFF
TRBJ1-5	TRBD1	.	TRBV19	TGTGCCAGTAGCGAACAGGGGGCTCTGGTCAATCAGCCCCAGCATTTT	CASSEQGALVNQPQHF
TRBJ1-2	TRBD1	.	TRBV28	TGTGCCAGATCCCCTACAGGGGGCTGGAGTGGCTACACCTTC	CARSPTGGWSGYTF
TRBJ2-7	.	few	TRBV4-2	TGTGCCAGCAGCCAGAACTACGAGCAGTACTTC	CASSQNYEQYF
TRBJ1-2	.	.	TRBV21-1	TGTGCCAGCACCAGTGGGACAGGTAAATTTGGCTACACCTTC	CASTSGTGKFGYTF
TRBJ2-1	.	.	TRBV11-3	TGTGCCAGCAGCTTAGTGACCGGAGGTGAGCAGTTCTTC	CASSLVTGGEQFF
TRBJ1-4	TRBD1	.	TRBV2	TGTGCCAGCACGGGACAGGGGACAACTAATGAAAAACTGTTTTTT	CASTGQGTTNEKLFF
TRBJ1-1	.	.	TRBV28	TGTGCCAGCGGCCTACAGAGGACTGAAGCTTTCTTT	CASGLQRTEAFF
TRBJ2-2	.	.	TRBV2	TGTGCCAGCGCAGGACCCACCGGGGAGCTGTTTTTT	CASAGPTGELFF
TRBJ1-4	.	.	TRBV7-9	TGTGCCAGCAGCTTAGGGGGCGGCGCAACTAATGAAAAACTGTTTTTT	CASSLGGGATNEKLFF
TRBJ1-4	TRBD1	.	TRBV9	TGTGCCAGCAGCGAAGGGGGACAGAGGGGCGAAAAACTGTTTTTT	CASSEGGQRGEKLFF
TRBJ2-7	TRBD2	.	TRBV9	TGTGCCAGCAGCGTCGGACTAGCGAGGGCCTACGAGCAGTACTTC	CASSVGLARAYEQYF
TRBJ1-4	.	.	TRBV7-2	TGTGCCAGCAGCTTAGCCCGGGGCCACAATGAAAAACTGTTTTTT	CASSLARGHNEKLFF
TRBJ1-6	.	.	TRBV10-2	TGCGCCACGGGACCCCAGCATAATTCACCCCTCCACTTT	CATGPQHNSPLHF
TRBJ1-2	.	few	TRBV7-9	TGTGCCAGCAGCTTAGCGGGACGGAACTATGGCTACACCTTC	CASSLAGRNYGYTF
TRBJ2-1	.	.	TRBV21-1	TGTGCCAGCGGTTTAGGGGTGCCTGAGCAGTTCTTC	CASGLGVPEQFF
TRBJ2-2	.	.	TRBV5-1	TGCGCCAGCAGCTTGGGCCCAGGGGTTAACACCGGGGAGCTGTTTTTT	CASSLGPGVNTGELFF
TRBJ1-6	.	.	TRBV4-1	TGCGCCAGCAGCCAATTATTAGGGCGGGATAATTCACCCCTCCACTTT	CASSQLLGRDNSPLHF
TRBJ2-3	.	.	TRBV27	TGTGCCAGCAGTCTCACAGATACGCAGTATTTT	CASSLTDTQYF
TRBJ1-1	TRBD1	once	TRBV7-2	TGTGCCAGCAGCTTCCACAGGGGGCTGCAGACTGAAGCTTTCTTT	CASSFHRGLQTEAFF
TRBJ1-2	TRBD1	.	TRBV12-3/TRBV12-4	TGTGCCAGCAGGGGACAGAACTATGGCTACACCTTC	CASRGQNYGYTF
TRBJ2-5	TRBD1	.	TRBV5-1	TGCGCCAGCAGCTTGGGGTCTTCAGGGGGCGAGGAGACCCAGTACTTC	CASSLGSSGGEETQYF
TRBJ2-1	TRBD1	.	TRBV29-1	TGCAGCGTAGACAGGGGGGTCGATGAGCAGTTCTTC	CSVDRGVDEQFF
TRBJ1-2	.	.	TRBV7-3	TGTGCCAGCAGCTTAACGCGGGATCTCGGTGGCTACACCTTC	CASSLTRDLGGYTF
TRBJ2-1	.	.	TRBV7-2	TGTGCCAGCAGCCTTTCGTTGTGGTTGTCGCCTAATGAGCAGTTCTTC	CASSLSLWLSPNEQFF
TRBJ1-3	.	.	TRBV7-9	TGTGCCAGCGGGAGCTCTGGAAACACCATATATTTT	CASGSSGNTIYF
TRBJ2-7	.	.	TRBV7-9	TGTGCAGAGGAGACCCAGCCCTCCTACGAGCAGTACTTC	CAEETQPSYEQYF
TRBJ1-2	TRBD1	.	TRBV19	TGTGCCACCGCGACAGGGCGCTATGGCTACACCTTC	CATATGRYGYTF
TRBJ2-1	.	.	TRBV9	TGTGCCAGCAGCGGGAGGGGGTACAATGAGCAGTTCTTC	CASSGRGYNEQFF
TRBJ1-6	.	.	TRBV4-2	TGTGCCAGCAGGCAAACGAAGGGGCTTAATTCACCCCTCCACTTT	CASRQTKGLNSPLHF
TRBJ2-2	TRBD2	few	TRBV24-1	TGTGCCACCAGTGATCCTGGACTAGCGGGAGTTAGGACCGGGGAGCTGTTTTTT	CATSDPGLAGVRTGELFF
TRBJ1-2	TRBD1	.	TRBV7-9	TGTGCCAGCAGCTTAGAGACAGGGGTAGGCTCGAGCGGCTACACCTTC	CASSLETGVGSSGYTF
TRBJ1-5	.	.	TRBV12-3/TRBV12-4	TGTGCCAGCAGCGCGGGGAACCAGCCCCAGCATTTT	CASSAGNQPQHF
TRBJ1-4	.	.	TRBV5-8	TGTGCCAGCAGCTTGGGAATCGGCTCCGGAGCCTCTAATGAAAAACTGTTTTTT	CASSLGIGSGASNEKLFF
TRBJ1-2	TRBD1	.	TRBV6-2/TRBV6-3	TGTGCCAGCAGTAAGACAGGGGCCGAGGTCTCGGGCTACACCTTC	CASSKTGAEVSGYTF
TRBJ2-1	.	.	TRBV3-1/TRBV3-2	TGTGCCAGCAGACTAGGACCAGGTAATGAGCAGTTCTTC	CASRLGPGNEQFF
TRBJ1-1	.	once	TRBV10-3	TGTGCCATCAGTGAGTCTAGGGGAGAGAACACTGAAGCTTTCTTT	CAISESRGENTEAFF
TRBJ2-1	.	once	TRBV9	TGTGCCAGCAGCGCCCGGGGAGCCGGCAGCTCCTACAATGAGCAGTTCTTC	CASSARGAGSSYNEQFF
TRBJ2-5	.	.	TRBV6-5	TGTGCCAGCAGCAACCCAGGGACAGAGACCCAGTACTTC	CASSNPGTETQYF
TRBJ2-7	TRBD1	.	TRBV2	TGTGCCAGCAGTGGCGAAGGGGGCGGCGAGCAGTACTTC	CASSGEGGGEQYF
TRBJ1-5	TRBD1	.	TRBV7-9	TGTGCCAGCAGCGCCGGACAGGTCCAGCCCCAGCATTTT	CASSAGQVQPQHF
TRBJ2-3	.	.	TRBV6-5	TGTGCCAGCAGTCGGGGCCCTAGCACAGATACGCAGTATTTT	CASSRGPSTDTQYF
TRBJ2-7	.	.	TRBV6-2/TRBV6-3	TGTGCCAGCAGCCAGACTGACTCCTACGAGCAGTACTTC	CASSQTDSYEQYF
TRBJ1-1	.	.	TRBV12-3/TRBV12-4	TGTGCCAGCAGTCCTACTCTGTACTCTGAAGCTTTCTTT	CASSPTLYSEAFF
TRBJ1-5	TRBD1	.	TRBV5-6	TGTGCCAGCAGCCGAAGATCCGGGACAGGGGACGTTCAGCCCCAGCATTTT	CASSRRSGTGDVQPQHF
TRBJ1-5	.	.	TRBV30	TGTGCCTGGAGTGTACGGGGCAATCAGCCCCAGCATTTT	CAWSVRGNQPQHF
TRBJ2-7	TRBD1	.	TRBV28	TGTGCCAGCAGTTACCAATCATACACTGACAGGGACTACGAGCAGTACTTC	CASSYQSYTDRDYEQYF
TRBJ2-3	.	.	TRBV5-4	TGTGCCAGCAGCTTGGGGACTACTGACACAGATACGCAGTATTTT	CASSLGTTDTDTQYF
TRBJ1-6	TRBD1	.	TRBV10-2	TGCGCCAGTTCGCTCGGACAGGGCTCGAATTCACCCCTCCACTTT	CASSLGQGSNSPLHF